This paragraph reports one T cell receptor (beta chain). Its antigen is as yet unknown. The source of the sample is a study of CD8+ T cells in alopecia areata. Turning to the study itself: Among treated patients, oral tofacitinib was administered at 5 to 10 mg twice daily. The drug, tofacitinib, lasted 6 to 18 months, followed by 6 months off drug. Notes on the study in general: The study found higher clonality in lesional than normal scalp, especially in alopecia totalis/universalis. Normal skin's resident alphabeta T cells are sequenced alongside lesional scalp T cells.

RNA extraction and reverse transcription yielded cDNA as sequencing template. The method was immunoSEQ multiplex PCR; TCRdb's version includes in-frame clones alone and lacks a portion of them. The table lists approximately 7,000 clones, approximately 70% of them singletons. Samples from alopecia areata patients were lesional scalp punch biopsies and peripheral blood. Trimming at V came to 4 bases and at J to 5 bases, leaving 12 bases not matched to a gene. The CDR3 is 16 residues long. CDR1 and CDR2 from the germline V gene are MNHNS and SASEGT. The source was skin, collected at week 0. This TCR derives from a human donor with alopecia areata. The chain is built from TRBV6-1 and TRBJ1-1; the match to TRBD1 covers 8 bases. CDR3 sequence (DNA): TGTGCCAGCAGTGTCTCGAAGGACAGGGCGCGTACTGAAGCTTTCTTT. Protein: CASSVSKDRARTEAFF.